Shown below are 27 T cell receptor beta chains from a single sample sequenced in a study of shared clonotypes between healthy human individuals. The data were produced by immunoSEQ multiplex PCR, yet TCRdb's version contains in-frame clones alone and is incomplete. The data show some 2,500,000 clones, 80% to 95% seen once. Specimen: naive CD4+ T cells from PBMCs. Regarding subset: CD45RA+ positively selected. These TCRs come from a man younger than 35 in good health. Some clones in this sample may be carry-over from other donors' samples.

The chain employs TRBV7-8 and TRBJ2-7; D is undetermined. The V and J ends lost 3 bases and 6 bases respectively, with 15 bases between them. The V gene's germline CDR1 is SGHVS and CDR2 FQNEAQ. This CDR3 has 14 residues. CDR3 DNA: TGTGCCAGCAGCTTCGGACCTCACGGCTCCGAGCAGTACTTC. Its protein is CASSFGPHGSEQYF.

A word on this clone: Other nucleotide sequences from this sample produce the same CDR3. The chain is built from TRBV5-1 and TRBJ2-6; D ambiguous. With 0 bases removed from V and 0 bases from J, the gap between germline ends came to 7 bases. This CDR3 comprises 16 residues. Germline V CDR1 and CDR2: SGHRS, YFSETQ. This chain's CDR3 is CASSLDRFSGANVLTF. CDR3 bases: TGCGCCAGCAGCTTGGACCGCTTCTCTGGGGCCAACGTCCTGACTTTC.

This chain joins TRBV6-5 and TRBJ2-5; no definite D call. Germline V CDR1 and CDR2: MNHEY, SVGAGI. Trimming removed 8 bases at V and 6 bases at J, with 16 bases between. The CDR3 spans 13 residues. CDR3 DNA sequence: TGTGCCAGCTCCCCAGGCCTGAGAAAGACCCAGTACTTC. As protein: CASSPGLRKTQYF.

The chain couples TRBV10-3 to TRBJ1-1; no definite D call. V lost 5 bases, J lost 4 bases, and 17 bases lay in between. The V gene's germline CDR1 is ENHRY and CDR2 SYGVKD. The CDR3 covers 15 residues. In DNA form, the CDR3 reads TGTGCCATCAGTTTTAGAAGCGGAGTGGGCACTGAAGCTTTCTTT. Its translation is CAISFRSGVGTEAFF.

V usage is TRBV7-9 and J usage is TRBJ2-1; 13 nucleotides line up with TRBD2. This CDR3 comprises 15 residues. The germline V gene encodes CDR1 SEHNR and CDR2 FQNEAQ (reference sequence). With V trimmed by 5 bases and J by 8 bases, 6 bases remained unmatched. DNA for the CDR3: TGTGCCAGCAGCAAAACTAGCGGGAGGGCCGATGAGCAGTTCTTC. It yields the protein CASSKTSGRADEQFF. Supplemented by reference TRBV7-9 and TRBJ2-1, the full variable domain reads DTGVSQNPRHKITKRGQNVTFRCDPISEHNRLYWYRQTLGQGPEFLTYFQNEAQLEKSRLLSDRFSAERPKGSFSTLEIQRTEQGDSAMYLCASSKTSGRADEQFFGPGTRLTVL.

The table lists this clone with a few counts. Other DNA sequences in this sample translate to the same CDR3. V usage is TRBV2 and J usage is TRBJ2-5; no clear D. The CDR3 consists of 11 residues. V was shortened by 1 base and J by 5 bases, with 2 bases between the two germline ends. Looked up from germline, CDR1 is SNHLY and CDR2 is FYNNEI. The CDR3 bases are TGTGCCAGCAGTGAAGGGGAGACCCAGTACTTC. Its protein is CASSEGETQYF.

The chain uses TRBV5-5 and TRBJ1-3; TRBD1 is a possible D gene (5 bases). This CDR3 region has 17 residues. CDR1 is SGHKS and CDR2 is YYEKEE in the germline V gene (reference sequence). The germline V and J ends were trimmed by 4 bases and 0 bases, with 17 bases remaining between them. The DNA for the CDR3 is TGTGCCAGCAGCCGGACGGCCCCGGGGGGCTCTGGAAACACCATATATTTT. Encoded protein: CASSRTAPGGSGNTIYF.

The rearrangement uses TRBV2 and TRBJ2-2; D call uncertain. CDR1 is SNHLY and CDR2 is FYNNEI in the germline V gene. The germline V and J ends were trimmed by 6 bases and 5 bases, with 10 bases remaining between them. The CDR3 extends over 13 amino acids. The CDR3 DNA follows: TGTGCCAGCAGGGAATCGGGTACCGGGGAGCTGTTTTTT. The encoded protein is CASRESGTGELFF.

CDR3 coding DNA: TGTGCCAGCAGCTCGGGACAGACGCTGTACTATGGCTACACCTTC. Amino acid sequence: CASSSGQTLYYGYTF. V usage is TRBV14 and J usage is TRBJ1-2; 7 bases are shared with TRBD1. The V and J ends lost 5 bases and 3 bases, in that order; junction bases with no gene match: 9. This CDR3 is 15 amino acids long. Germline V lookup: CDR1 SGHDN, CDR2 FVKESK. Looking up the rest from reference TRBV14 and TRBJ1-2 gives the full variable domain: EAGVTQFPSHSVIEKGQTVTLRCDPISGHDNLYWYRRVMGKEIKFLLHFVKESKQDESGMPNNRFLAERTGGTYSTLKVQPAELEDSGVYFCASSSGQTLYYGYTFGSGTRLTVV.

The CDR3 region is CASSVDPYLPGELFF. The DNA for the CDR3 is TGTGCCAGCAGCGTAGACCCCTATCTGCCCGGGGAGCTGTTTTTT. The chain is built from TRBV9 and TRBJ2-2; unclear D gene. The V and J ends lost 0 bases and 6 bases respectively, with 12 bases between them. Germline V gives CDR1 SGDLS, CDR2 YYNGEE. This CDR3 region has 15 residues.

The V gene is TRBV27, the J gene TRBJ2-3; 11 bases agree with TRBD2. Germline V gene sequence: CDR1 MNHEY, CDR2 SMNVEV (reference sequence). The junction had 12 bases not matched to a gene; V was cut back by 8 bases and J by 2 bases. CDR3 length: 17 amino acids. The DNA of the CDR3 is TGTGCCAGCGCTTTGAGTAGCGGGAGGGAACTCACAGATACGCAGTATTTT. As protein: CASALSSGRELTDTQYF.

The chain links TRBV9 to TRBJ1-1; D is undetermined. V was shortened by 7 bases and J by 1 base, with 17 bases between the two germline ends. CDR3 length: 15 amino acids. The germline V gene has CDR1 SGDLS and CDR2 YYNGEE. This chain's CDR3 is CASARGDTTNTEAFF. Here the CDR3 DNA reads TGTGCCAGCGCACGAGGAGACACCACGAACACTGAAGCTTTCTTT. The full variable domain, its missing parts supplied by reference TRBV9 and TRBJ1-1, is DSGVTQTPKHLITATGQRVTLRCSPRSGDLSVYWYQQSLDQGLQFLIQYYNGEERAKGNILERFSAQQFPDLHSELNLSSLELGDSALYFCASARGDTTNTEAFFGQGTRLTVV.

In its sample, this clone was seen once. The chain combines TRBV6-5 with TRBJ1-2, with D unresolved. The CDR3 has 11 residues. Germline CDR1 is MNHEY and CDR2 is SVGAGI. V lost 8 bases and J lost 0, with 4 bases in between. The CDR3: CASGPNYGYTF. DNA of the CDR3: TGTGCCAGCGGCCCTAACTATGGCTACACCTTC.

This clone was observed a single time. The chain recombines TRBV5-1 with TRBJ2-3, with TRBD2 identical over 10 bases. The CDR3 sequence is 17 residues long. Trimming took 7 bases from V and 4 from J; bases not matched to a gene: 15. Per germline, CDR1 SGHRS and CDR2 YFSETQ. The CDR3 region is CASAARQSGRVPDTQYF. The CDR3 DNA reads TGCGCCAGCGCCGCGAGACAAAGCGGGAGGGTTCCAGATACGCAGTATTTT.

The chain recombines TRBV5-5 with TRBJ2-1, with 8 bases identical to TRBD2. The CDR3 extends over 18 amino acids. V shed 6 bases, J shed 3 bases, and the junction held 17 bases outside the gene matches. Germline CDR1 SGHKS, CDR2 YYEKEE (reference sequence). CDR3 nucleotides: TGTGCCAGCACCAATGGCCCCCAAAGCGGGAGAGGCTACAATGAGCAGTTCTTC. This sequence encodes CASTNGPQSGRGYNEQFF.

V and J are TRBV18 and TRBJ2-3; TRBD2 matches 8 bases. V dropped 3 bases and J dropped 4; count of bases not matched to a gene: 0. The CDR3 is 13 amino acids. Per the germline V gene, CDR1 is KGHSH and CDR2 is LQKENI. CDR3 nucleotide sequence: TGTGCCAGCTCACCCGGGAGGGCAGATACGCAGTATTTT. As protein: CASSPGRADTQYF. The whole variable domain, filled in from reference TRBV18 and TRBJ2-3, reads NAGVMQNPRHLVRRRGQEARLRCSPMKGHSHVYWYRQLPEEGLKFMVYLQKENIIDESGMPKERFSAEFPKEGPSILRIQQVVRGDSAAYFCASSPGRADTQYFGPGTRLTVL.

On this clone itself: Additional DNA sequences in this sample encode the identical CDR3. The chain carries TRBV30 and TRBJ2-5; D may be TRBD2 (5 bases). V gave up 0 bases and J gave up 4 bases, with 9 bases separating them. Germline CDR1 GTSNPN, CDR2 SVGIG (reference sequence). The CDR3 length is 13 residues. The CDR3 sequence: CAWSVGGAETQYF. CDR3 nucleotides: TGTGCCTGGAGTGTAGGAGGAGCAGAGACCCAGTACTTC.

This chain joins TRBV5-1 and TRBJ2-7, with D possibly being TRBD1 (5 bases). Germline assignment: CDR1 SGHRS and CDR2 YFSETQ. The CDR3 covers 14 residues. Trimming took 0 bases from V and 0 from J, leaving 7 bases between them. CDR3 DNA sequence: TGCGCCAGCAGCTTGGAGGGGTTCTCCTACGAGCAGTACTTC. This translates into CASSLEGFSYEQYF.

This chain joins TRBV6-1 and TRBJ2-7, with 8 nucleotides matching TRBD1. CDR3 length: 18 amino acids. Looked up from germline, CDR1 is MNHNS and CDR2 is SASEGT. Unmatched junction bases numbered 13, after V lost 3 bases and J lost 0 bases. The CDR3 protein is CASSEALRQGLHSYEQYF. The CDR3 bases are TGTGCCAGCAGTGAGGCGCTACGACAGGGGCTCCACTCCTACGAGCAGTACTTC.

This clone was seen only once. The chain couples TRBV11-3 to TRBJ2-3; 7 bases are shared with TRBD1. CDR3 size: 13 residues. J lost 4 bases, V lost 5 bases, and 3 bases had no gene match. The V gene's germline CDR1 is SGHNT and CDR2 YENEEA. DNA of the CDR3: TGTGCCAGCAGCCGCCAGGGGGCAGATACGCAGTATTTT. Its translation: CASSRQGADTQYF.

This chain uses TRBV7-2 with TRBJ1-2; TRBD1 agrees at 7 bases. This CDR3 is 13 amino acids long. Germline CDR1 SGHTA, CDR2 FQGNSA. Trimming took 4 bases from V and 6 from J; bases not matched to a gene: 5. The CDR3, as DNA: TGTGCCAGCAGCTCGACAGGGTTGGATGGCTACACCTTC. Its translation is CASSSTGLDGYTF.

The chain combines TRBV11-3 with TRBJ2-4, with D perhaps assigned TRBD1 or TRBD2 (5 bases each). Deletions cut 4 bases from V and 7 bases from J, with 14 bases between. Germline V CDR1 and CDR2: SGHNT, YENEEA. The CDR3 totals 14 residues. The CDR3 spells CASSSRGLPNIQYF. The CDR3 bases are TGTGCCAGCAGCTCTCGGGGCCTGCCCAACATTCAGTACTTC.

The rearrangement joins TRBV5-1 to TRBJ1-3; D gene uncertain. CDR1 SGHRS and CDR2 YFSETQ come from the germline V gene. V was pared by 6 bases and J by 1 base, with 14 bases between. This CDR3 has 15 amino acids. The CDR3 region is CASIPRAESGNTIYF. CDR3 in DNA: TGCGCCAGCATACCCAGAGCCGAATCTGGAAACACCATATATTTT.

Here the CDR3 reads CASSDRTGAYEQYF. The CDR3 region has the DNA TGTGCCAGCAGTGACAGGACAGGGGCCTACGAGCAGTACTTC. V and J are TRBV2 and TRBJ2-7; 9 nucleotides align to TRBD1. With 3 bases clipped from V and 2 bases from J, the junction kept 2 bases outside the gene matches. There are 14 residues in the CDR3. Germline V gene sequence: CDR1 SNHLY, CDR2 FYNNEI. Full variable domain (outside the CDR3, taken from reference TRBV2 and TRBJ2-7): EPEVTQTPSHQVTQMGQEVILRCVPISNHLYFYWYRQILGQKVEFLVSFYNNEISEKSEIFDDQFSVERPDGSNFTLKIRSTKLEDSAMYFCASSDRTGAYEQYFGPGTRLTVT.

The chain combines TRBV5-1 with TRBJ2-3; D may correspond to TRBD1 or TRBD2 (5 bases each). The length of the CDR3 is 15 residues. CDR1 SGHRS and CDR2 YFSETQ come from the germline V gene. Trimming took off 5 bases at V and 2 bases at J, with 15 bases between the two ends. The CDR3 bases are TGCGCCAGCAGTCAAATTGGGGGTACCACAGATACGCAGTATTTT. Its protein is CASSQIGGTTDTQYF. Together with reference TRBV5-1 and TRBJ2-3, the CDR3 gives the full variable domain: KAGVTQTPRYLIKTRGQQVTLSCSPISGHRSVSWYQQTPGQGLQFLFEYFSETQRNKGNFPGRFSGRQFSNSRSEMNVSTLELGDSALYLCASSQIGGTTDTQYFGPGTRLTVL.

CDR3 sequence (DNA): TGCGCCAGCAGCTTGGAGGGACAGCCCTACGAGCAGTACTTC. Protein: CASSLEGQPYEQYF. V usage is TRBV5-1 and J usage is TRBJ2-7; the match to TRBD1 covers 7 bases. The CDR3 is 14 amino acids. Germline V gene data show CDR1 as SGHRS and CDR2 as YFSETQ. With 0 bases clipped from V and 2 bases from J, the junction kept 2 bases outside the gene matches.

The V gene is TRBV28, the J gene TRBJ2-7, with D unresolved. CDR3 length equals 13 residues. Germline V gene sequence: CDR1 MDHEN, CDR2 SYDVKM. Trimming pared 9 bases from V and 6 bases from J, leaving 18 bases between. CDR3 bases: TGTGCCAGTGACTCGGGCCAAAGAGGCGAGCAGTACTTC. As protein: CASDSGQRGEQYF.